What follows describes a single TCR beta chain. The CDR3 is 16 residues long. V shed 4 bases and J 9 bases; nucleotides not matched to a gene: 18. Germline values: CDR1 MGHDK, CDR2 SYGVNS. Patients of the Seattle cohort, enrolled during active infection, were followed longitudinally. Generated by immunoSEQ multiplex PCR, the TCRdb table keeps only in-frame clones and is missing some. Of about 160,000 clones detected, around 84% appear once; the ten largest clones hold roughly 5%. The data are from a study of blood T cell repertoires in COVID-19. The sequence was obtained from a woman between 50 and 59 years old with COVID-19, enrolled during active disease. Source material: peripheral blood. This chain connects TRBV25-1 to TRBJ2-7; 7 bases agree with TRBD2. CDR3 sequence reads: CASSAVGSGALSGQYF. The CDR3, as DNA: TGTGCCAGCAGTGCCGTTGGGAGCGGGGCCCTCTCCGGGCAGTACTTC.